This T cell receptor beta chain was documented in a study of CD8 T cells in ankylosing spondylitis. The study's findings and limits: CD8+ by phenotype, disease-linked clones were relatively rare in peripheral blood. Certain motif variants had earlier appeared in reactive arthritis synovial fluid and blood. Significant enrichment of disease-linked clones was reported in matched ankylosing spondylitis synovial fluid.

As for this clonotype: Its antigen is undetermined.

V was pared by 3 bases and J by 14 bases, with 16 bases between. The CDR3 runs 13 residues. By quantitative 5'-RACE with molecular barcodes, the TCR beta libraries were made. TCRdb re-analysed the 5' RACE reads in MiXCR, keeping a single row per CDR3 protein. Found here are hundreds of thousands of distinct CDR3 sequences, roughly 26% of them singletons; the top ten hold roughly 6.7%. This sequence was found in a male donor with ankylosing spondylitis or in good health (not recorded which). The V call is TRBV12-3 or TRBV12-4, the J call TRBJ2-2; D is uncertain. Material: blood, either unsorted or a sorted T cell fraction (not recorded which). DNA for the CDR3: TGTGCCAGCAGTTTGGTAGTGCTCGAGAAACTGTTTTTT. It encodes CASSLVVLEKLFF.